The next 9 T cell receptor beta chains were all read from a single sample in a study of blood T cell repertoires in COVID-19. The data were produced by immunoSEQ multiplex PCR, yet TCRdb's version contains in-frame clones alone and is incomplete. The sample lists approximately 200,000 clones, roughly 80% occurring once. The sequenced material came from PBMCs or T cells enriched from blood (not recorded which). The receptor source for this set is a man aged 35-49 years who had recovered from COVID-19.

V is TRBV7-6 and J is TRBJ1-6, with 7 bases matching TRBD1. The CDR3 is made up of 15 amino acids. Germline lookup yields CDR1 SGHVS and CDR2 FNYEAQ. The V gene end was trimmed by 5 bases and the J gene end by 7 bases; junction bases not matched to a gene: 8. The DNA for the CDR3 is TGTGCCAGCAGCCACCGGCGACAGGGAAATTCACCCCTCCACTTT. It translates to CASSHRRQGNSPLHF.

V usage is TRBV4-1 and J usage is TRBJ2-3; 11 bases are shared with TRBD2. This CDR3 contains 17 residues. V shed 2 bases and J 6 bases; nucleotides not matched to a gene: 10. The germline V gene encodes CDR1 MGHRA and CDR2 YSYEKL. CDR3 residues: CASSQPSGRSGPDTQYF. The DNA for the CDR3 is TGCGCCAGCAGCCAACCTAGCGGGAGGTCCGGGCCTGATACGCAGTATTTT.

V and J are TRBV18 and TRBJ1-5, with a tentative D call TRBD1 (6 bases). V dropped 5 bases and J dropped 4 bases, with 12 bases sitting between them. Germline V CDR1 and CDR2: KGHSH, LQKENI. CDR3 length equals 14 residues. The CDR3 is CASSTSQGNQPQHF. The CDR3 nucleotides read TGTGCCAGCTCAACCTCGCAGGGGAATCAGCCCCAGCATTTT.

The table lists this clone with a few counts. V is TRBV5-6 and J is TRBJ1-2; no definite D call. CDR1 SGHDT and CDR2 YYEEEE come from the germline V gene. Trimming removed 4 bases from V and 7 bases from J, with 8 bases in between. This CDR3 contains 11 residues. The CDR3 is CASSPGFGYTF. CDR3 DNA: TGTGCCAGCAGCCCGGGGTTTGGCTACACCTTC.

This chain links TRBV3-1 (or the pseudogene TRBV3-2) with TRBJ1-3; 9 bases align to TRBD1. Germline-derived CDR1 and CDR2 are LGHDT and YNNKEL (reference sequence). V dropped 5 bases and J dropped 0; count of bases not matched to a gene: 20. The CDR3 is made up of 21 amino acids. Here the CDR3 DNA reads TGTGCCAGCAGCGAATCCGAATCGGGACAGGGCTCATCGATCTCTGGAAACACCATATATTTT. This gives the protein CASSESESGQGSSISGNTIYF.

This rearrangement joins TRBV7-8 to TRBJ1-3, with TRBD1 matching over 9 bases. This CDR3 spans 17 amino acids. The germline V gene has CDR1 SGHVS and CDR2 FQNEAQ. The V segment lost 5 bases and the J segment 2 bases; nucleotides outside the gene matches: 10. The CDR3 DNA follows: TGTGCCAGCAGCCTACGCAGGACAGGGGAAACTGGAAACACCATATATTTT. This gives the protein CASSLRRTGETGNTIYF. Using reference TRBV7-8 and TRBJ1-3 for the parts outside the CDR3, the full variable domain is GAGVSQSPRYKVAKRGQDVALRCDPISGHVSLFWYQQALGQGPEFLTYFQNEAQLDKSGLPSDRFFAERPEGSVSTLKIQRTQQEDSAVYLCASSLRRTGETGNTIYFGEGSWLTVV.

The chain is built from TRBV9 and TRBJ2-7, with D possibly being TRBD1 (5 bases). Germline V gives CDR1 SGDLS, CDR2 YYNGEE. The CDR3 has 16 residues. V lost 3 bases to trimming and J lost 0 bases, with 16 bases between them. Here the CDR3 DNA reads TGTGCCAGCAGCGGGGCCCTAGACAGTTCCTCCTACGAGCAGTACGTC. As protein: CASSGALDSSSYEQYV.

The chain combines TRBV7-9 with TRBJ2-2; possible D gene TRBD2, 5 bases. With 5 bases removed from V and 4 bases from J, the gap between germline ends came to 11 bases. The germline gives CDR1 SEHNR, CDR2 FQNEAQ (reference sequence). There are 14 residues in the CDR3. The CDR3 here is CASSLLVGTGELFF. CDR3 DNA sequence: TGTGCCAGCAGCCTACTAGTCGGCACCGGGGAGCTGTTTTTT.

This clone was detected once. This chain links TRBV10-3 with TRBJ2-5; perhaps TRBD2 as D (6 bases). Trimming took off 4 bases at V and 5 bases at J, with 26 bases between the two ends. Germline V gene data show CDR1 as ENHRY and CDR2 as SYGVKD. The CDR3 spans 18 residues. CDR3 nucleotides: TGTGCCATCAGTGGGGGTACGGAGGGAGGCGACGTTTGGGAGACCCAGTACTTC. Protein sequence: CAISGGTEGGDVWETQYF.